These 20 T cell receptor beta chains came from one sample sequenced in a study of cytomegalovirus exposure and HLA in healthy donors. Primers for the PCR totalled 60 Vbeta and 13 Jbeta. Repertoires were generated with immunoSEQ multiplex PCR, while TCRdb's copy carries only in-frame clones and drops some. The sample yields some 190,000 clones, 85% seen once. Sequencing used PBMCs. The receptors shown here come from a boy younger than 10 in good health and CMV-seronegative.

The rearrangement joins TRBV6-1 to TRBJ1-5; D remains ambiguous. Trimming shortened V by 8 bases and J by 0 bases, and 14 bases separated the two germline ends. The germline V gene encodes CDR1 MNHNS and CDR2 SASEGT. The CDR3 extends over 15 amino acids. The CDR3 DNA reads as TGTGCCAGCCGGAGGAACTTCAATAGCAATCAGCCCCAGCATTTT. Its protein is CASRRNFNSNQPQHF.

V usage is TRBV6-1 and J usage is TRBJ1-5, with D possibly TRBD1 on 6 matching bases. The V gene lost 6 bases and the J gene lost 0 bases, with 12 bases spanning the gap. Germline V gives CDR1 MNHNS, CDR2 SASEGT. The CDR3 runs 15 residues. The CDR3 spells CASRKTGNSNQPQHF. The CDR3 nucleotides read TGTGCCAGCAGAAAGACAGGAAATAGCAATCAGCCCCAGCATTTT.

The chain is built from TRBV28 and TRBJ2-3; 8 nucleotides agree with TRBD2. Germline V lookup: CDR1 MDHEN, CDR2 SYDVKM. This CDR3 region has 14 residues. Trimming took 5 bases from V and 4 from J; bases not matched to a gene: 5. CDR3 loop: CASSPGTSPDTQYF. In DNA form, the CDR3 reads TGTGCCAGCAGTCCGGGGACTAGTCCAGATACGCAGTATTTT.

This clone has just one count. The rearrangement uses TRBV10-3 and TRBJ2-1; no definite D call. Germline V gene data show CDR1 as ENHRY and CDR2 as SYGVKD. V gave up 3 bases and J gave up 2 bases, with 11 bases separating them. The CDR3 loop spans 15 amino acids. The CDR3 loop is CAISDPTRAYNEQFF. For the CDR3, the DNA is TGTGCCATCAGTGACCCCACCCGGGCCTACAATGAGCAGTTCTTC.

The V call is TRBV13, the J call TRBJ2-3, with 8 bases aligning to TRBD1. Per germline, CDR1 PRHDT and CDR2 FYEKMQ (reference sequence). J lost 6 bases, V lost 4 bases, and 15 bases had no gene match. CDR3 size: 17 residues. The CDR3 coding sequence is TGTGCCAGCAGCTCAGTAGGGCGGACAGGGAATTCCGATACGCAGTATTTT. Amino acid sequence: CASSSVGRTGNSDTQYF.

The chain employs TRBV5-1 and TRBJ2-7; TRBD1 matches 9 bases. Germline values: CDR1 SGHRS, CDR2 YFSETQ. This CDR3 spans 15 amino acids. Losses at the gene ends were 4 bases for V and 5 bases for J; bases not matched to a gene: 10. In nucleotides, the CDR3 is TGCGCCAGCAGCAAGGGGACAGGGAGGTTCAACGAGCAGTACGTC. It translates to CASSKGTGRFNEQYV.

This clone was counted a single time. The chain couples TRBV2 to TRBJ1-4, with D perhaps TRBD1 (6 bases). CDR3 length: 14 residues. Germline V gene data show CDR1 as SNHLY and CDR2 as FYNNEI. V gave up 5 bases and J gave up 8 bases, with 15 bases separating them. The CDR3 loop reads CASSNVRGWEKLFF. The CDR3 DNA follows: TGTGCCAGCAGTAACGTGAGGGGGTGGGAAAAACTGTTTTTT. Supplemented by reference TRBV2 and TRBJ1-4, the full variable domain reads EPEVTQTPSHQVTQMGQEVILRCVPISNHLYFYWYRQILGQKVEFLVSFYNNEISEKSEIFDDQFSVERPDGSNFTLKIRSTKLEDSAMYFCASSNVRGWEKLFFGSGTQLSVL.

This clone was recorded only once. This chain connects TRBV6-5 to TRBJ1-1; unclear D gene. CDR1 and CDR2 (germline): MNHEY, SVGAGI. The V end was cut by 10 bases, the J end by 4 bases, with 16 bases between. The CDR3 extends over 13 amino acids. The CDR3 sequence is CATHRGPSTEAFF. DNA for the CDR3: TGTGCCACACATCGAGGGCCGAGCACTGAAGCTTTCTTT.

This chain links TRBV11-2 with TRBJ2-3; TRBD1 matches 7 bases. Per germline, CDR1 SGHAT and CDR2 FQNNGV. The J segment lost 0 bases and the V segment lost 4 bases, leaving 7 bases of the junction unmatched. The length of the CDR3 is 16 residues. DNA for the CDR3: TGTGCCAGCAGCTCCCGGACAGGATCTAGCACAGATACGCAGTATTTT. Its protein product is CASSSRTGSSTDTQYF.

The chain uses TRBV10-3 and TRBJ1-1; 7 bases map to TRBD1. The CDR3 is made up of 14 amino acids. J was trimmed by 7 bases and V by 5 bases; bases with no gene match: 10. Germline-derived CDR1 and CDR2 are ENHRY and SYGVKD. DNA of the CDR3: TGTGCCATCAGTTCTGACAGGGACTTACTTGAAGCTTTCTTT. This translates into CAISSDRDLLEAFF.

This chain joins TRBV4-1 and TRBJ1-5; D not resolved. The CDR3 covers 16 residues. Germline lookup yields CDR1 MGHRA and CDR2 YSYEKL. Trimming shortened V by 0 bases and J by 2 bases, and 11 bases separated the two germline ends. The CDR3 DNA follows: TGCGCCAGCAGCCAAGATCCACTAGCCGGCAATCAGCCCCAGCATTTT. As protein: CASSQDPLAGNQPQHF.

This chain connects TRBV6-1 to TRBJ1-2; no clear D gene. This CDR3 comprises 12 residues. Germline lookup yields CDR1 MNHNS and CDR2 SASEGT. The germline V and J ends were trimmed by 5 bases and 3 bases, with 7 bases remaining between them. The CDR3 sequence is CASSIQHYGYTF. The CDR3 DNA reads TGTGCCAGCAGTATACAGCACTATGGCTACACCTTC.

There are a few counts of this clone. CDR3 DNA sequence: TGTGCCAGTAGTACAGGGCGTGCCAATCAGCCCCAGCATTTT. It translates to CASSTGRANQPQHF. The gene calls are TRBV19 and TRBJ1-5, with a weak D call TRBD1 (5 bases). Germline assignment: CDR1 LNHDA and CDR2 SQIVND (reference sequence). With 4 bases removed from V and 3 bases from J, the gap between germline ends came to 10 bases. The CDR3 has 14 amino acids.

The V call is TRBV28, the J call TRBJ1-2, with 7 positions matching TRBD1. CDR3 length: 18 residues. Per the germline V gene, CDR1 is MDHEN and CDR2 is SYDVKM. The V segment lost 6 bases and the J segment 4 bases; nucleotides outside the gene matches: 20. CDR3 loop: CASSPIRGQPPRGYGYTF. The CDR3 DNA sequence: TGTGCCAGCAGCCCGATACGGGGACAGCCTCCACGCGGCTATGGCTACACCTTC.

The J gene is TRBJ2-1, the V gene TRBV5-6, with a possible D match to TRBD2 (6 bases). The V gene's germline CDR1 is SGHDT and CDR2 YYEEEE. The CDR3 is 16 residues long. The V gene lost 0 bases and the J gene lost 4 bases, with 14 bases spanning the gap. The DNA for the CDR3 is TGTGCCAGCAGCTTGGAACCGGGAGTAGGGTACAATGAGCAGTTCTTC. It translates to CASSLEPGVGYNEQFF.

This chain connects TRBV30 to TRBJ2-3; no reliable D call. The CDR3 has 11 amino acids. Germline V gene lookup returns CDR1 GTSNPN and CDR2 SVGIG (reference sequence). The germline V and J ends were trimmed by 5 bases and 4 bases, with 7 bases remaining between them. The DNA for the CDR3 is TGTGCCTGGGAGCCGGCAGATACGCAGTATTTT. Protein: CAWEPADTQYF.

V gene TRBV27 combines with J gene TRBJ2-3, with 9 bases fitting TRBD2. V was clipped by 1 base and J by 0 bases; unmatched bases: 8. CDR1 and CDR2 (germline): MNHEY, SMNVEV (reference sequence). This CDR3 region has 18 residues. The CDR3 sequence is CASSLWALSGRSTDTQYF. In nucleotides, the CDR3 is TGTGCCAGCAGTTTATGGGCCCTTAGCGGGAGAAGCACAGATACGCAGTATTTT.

This clone occurred a few times. CDR3 in DNA: TGTGCCAGCAGCATCCGACTAGCGGGAATCGACGAGCAGTACTTC. It yields the protein CASSIRLAGIDEQYF. The chain has TRBV9 and TRBJ2-7; 11 bases map to TRBD2. Germline-derived CDR1 and CDR2 are SGDLS and YYNGEE. The length of the CDR3 is 15 residues. J gave up 5 bases and V 4 bases, and 8 bases lay outside the gene matches.

In nucleotides, the CDR3 is TGCGCCAGCAGCCAAGCAGGTCCGGGAACCCAGTACTTC. This encodes CASSQAGPGTQYF. J is TRBJ2-5 and V is TRBV4-1; a possible D gene is TRBD2 (5 bases). The germline V gene encodes CDR1 MGHRA and CDR2 YSYEKL. The CDR3 runs 13 residues. V was pared by 1 base and J by 8 bases, with 11 bases between.

Regarding this clone: At one boundary the junction diverges from the germline segment, which might be a read error. The chain is built from TRBV25-1 and TRBJ1-4; 8 bases map to TRBD1. CDR1 and CDR2 (germline): MGHDK, SYGVNS. The CDR3 has 14 residues. This CDR3 is CASSDRGKGEKLFF. The CDR3 coding sequence is TGTGCCAGTAGTGACAGGGGAAAGGGTGAAAAACTGTTTTTT.